The entry below gives a single T cell receptor (beta chain) sequence along with its context. The antigen is unknown. 13 Jbeta primers and 60 Vbeta primers were used for the PCR. Repertoires were generated with immunoSEQ multiplex PCR, while TCRdb's copy carries only in-frame clones and drops some. The table lists 60,000 to 80,000 clones. This sample is part of a study of cytomegalovirus exposure and HLA in healthy donors. Trimming removed 2 bases from V and 2 bases from J, with 7 bases in between. The CDR3 is 13 amino acids. Looked up from germline, CDR1 is MNHEY and CDR2 is SMNVEV (reference sequence). Overall study results and limits: The listing of 150 to 200 TCR beta chains classed them as cytomegalovirus-associated.

It was healthy bone marrow donors who served as donors. The sequence came from a boy between 5 and 17 years old in good health and CMV-seronegative. The V call is TRBV27, the J call TRBJ2-7, with D unresolved. Sequenced input: PBMCs. The CDR3 sequence is CASSLNPAYEQYF. The CDR3 DNA follows: TGTGCCAGCAGTTTAAATCCAGCCTACGAGCAGTACTTC.